This T cell receptor beta chain appears in the sequencing data of a study of metastatic and nonmetastatic thyroid tumors. Study information: Across peripheral blood and tumor or nodule tissue samples taken from malignant and benign thyroid patients, the repertoires were compared with one another. Overall study findings and caveats: Benign nodules reportedly had significantly lower TCR beta diversity than malignant thyroid tumors in blood and tumor.

Per the original data handling: Clinicopathological groups differed in CDR3, with these differences serving to build a distant-metastasis classifier for papillary thyroid cancer. TCRdb recomputed clones from the PCR reads via MiXCR. TCRdb assigned the V and J calls; the authors' analysis was not used. The sample records about 11,000 clones, 10% to 15% being singletons. V was pared by 5 bases and J by 4 bases, with 3 bases of the junction left unmatched. This CDR3 comprises 14 residues. There were no patients who had received any treatment before thyroid surgery. This clone is medium-sized (0.01 to 0.1%). Its antigen is not identified.

The receptor was isolated from a female donor with papillary thyroid cancer or a benign thyroid nodule (not recorded which). Some clones in this sample may be carry-over from other donors' samples. Sequenced sample: blood. The genes are TRBV12-3 or TRBV12-4 and TRBJ2-3; 10 bases match TRBD2. Here the CDR3 reads CASSPGLASDTQYF. In nucleotides, the CDR3 is TGTGCCAGCAGTCCGGGACTAGCGTCAGATACGCAGTATTTT.